This TCR beta chain was sequenced in a study of T cell repertoires and HLA-DP antigens. Study-wide background: A couple of male donors and one female donor spanned ages 18-to-29 through 60-to-69.

TCRdb keeps only in-frame clones here, not all; method: immunoSEQ multiplex PCR. The repertoire has about 89,000 clones, around 86% of them found once; the top ten carry 1.7%. V gave up 10 bases and J gave up 4 bases, with 16 bases separating them. The CDR3 is made up of 14 amino acids. CDR1 SGHTA and CDR2 FQGNSA come from the germline V gene. Note on this clone: The antigen is unknown.

The specimen sequenced was CD4+ T cells from PBMCs. This chain joins TRBV7-2 and TRBJ2-2, with D possibly TRBD1 on 6 matching bases. This receptor was taken from a man aged 50 to 60 in good health and CMV-seronegative. In DNA, the CDR3 is TGTGCCACCCGATTACAGGGTACCACCGGGGAGCTGTTTTTT. This translates into CATRLQGTTGELFF.